This passage covers 23 T cell receptor beta chains from one sample sequenced in a study of cytomegalovirus exposure and HLA in healthy donors. Profiling relied on immunoSEQ multiplex PCR, and the TCRdb table lists in-frame clones only, not all of them. This table holds 100,000 to 150,000 clones, around nine tenths found once. What was sequenced was PBMCs. The receptor set was obtained from a woman aged 18-30 years in good health and CMV-seronegative.

The V call is TRBV5-6, the J call TRBJ2-7, with D possibly being TRBD2 (6 bases). This CDR3 contains 13 residues. With 6 bases removed from V and 5 bases from J, the gap between germline ends came to 15 bases. The V gene's germline CDR1 is SGHDT and CDR2 YYEEEE. The CDR3 loop is CASTSGSKDEQYF. The CDR3 bases are TGTGCCAGCACTTCCGGGAGTAAGGACGAGCAGTACTTC.

This clone came up once. CDR3 in DNA: TGTGCCAGTAGTACGGACGGGACAACAGACTACGAGCAGTACTTC. This codes for CASSTDGTTDYEQYF. The chain is built from TRBV19 and TRBJ2-7, with D possibly TRBD1 on 6 matching bases. V lost 4 bases, J lost 3 bases, and 16 bases lay in between. The CDR3 has 15 amino acids. Germline CDR1 LNHDA, CDR2 SQIVND (reference sequence).

The J gene is TRBJ1-5, the V gene TRBV27, with 7 bases fitting TRBD1. This CDR3 region has 14 residues. V was pared by 6 bases and J by 5 bases, with 7 bases of the junction left unmatched. The germline gives CDR1 MNHEY, CDR2 SMNVEV (reference sequence). The CDR3 loop is CASRPGTDYQPQHF. Written as DNA, the CDR3 is TGTGCCAGCAGGCCCGGGACAGACTATCAGCCCCAGCATTTT.

The chain recombines TRBV19 with TRBJ2-7, with D possibly TRBD1 on 8 matching bases. This CDR3 has 15 residues. Per germline, CDR1 LNHDA and CDR2 SQIVND (reference sequence). V lost 5 bases to trimming and J lost 2 bases, with 16 bases between them. In DNA form, the CDR3 reads TGTGCCAGTAGTCCAGCGGGACAGGAGACCTACGAGCAGTACTTC. It encodes CASSPAGQETYEQYF. The complete variable domain, with remaining parts taken from reference TRBV19 and TRBJ2-7, reads DGGITQSPKYLFRKEGQNVTLSCEQNLNHDAMYWYRQDPGQGLRLIYYSQIVNDFQKGDIAEGYSVSREKKESFPLTVTSAQKNPTAFYLCASSPAGQETYEQYFGPGTRLTVT.

The V and J genes are TRBV28 and TRBJ1-2, with 10 nucleotides matching TRBD1. This CDR3 is 17 amino acids long. The trim removed 5 bases at V and 5 bases at J, leaving 14 bases unmatched. Germline CDR1 reads MDHEN; CDR2 reads SYDVKM. Here the CDR3 reads CASSPRQGAVEVYGYTF. CDR3 nucleotide sequence: TGTGCCAGCAGTCCTAGACAGGGGGCTGTTGAGGTATATGGCTACACCTTC.

The chain recombines TRBV4-2 with TRBJ1-2; the D gene is possibly TRBD1 (6 bases). Germline CDR1 and CDR2: LGHNA and YNFKEQ. V lost 0 bases and J lost 7, with 12 bases in between. The CDR3 is 14 amino acids. The CDR3 loop is CASSQDRGYVGYTF. The CDR3 nucleotides read TGTGCCAGCAGCCAAGATAGGGGGTATGTTGGCTACACCTTC.

This clone was detected once. The chain joins TRBV13 to TRBJ2-1; 9 bases are shared with TRBD2. The CDR3 spans 16 residues. V shed 0 bases, J shed 7 bases, and the junction held 7 bases outside the gene matches. CDR1 is PRHDT and CDR2 is FYEKMQ in the germline V gene (reference sequence). DNA for the CDR3: TGTGCCAGCAGCTTAGGCCGCTTAGCGGGAGTTAATGAGCAGTTCTTC. Translating it yields CASSLGRLAGVNEQFF.

The J gene is TRBJ1-5, the V gene TRBV18, with D possibly matching TRBD1 (6 bases). Trimming removed 2 bases at V and 0 bases at J, with 20 bases between. The CDR3 consists of 19 residues. Germline V lookup: CDR1 KGHSH, CDR2 LQKENI. The CDR3 spells CASSPSGQNSHYSNQPQHF. The CDR3, as DNA: TGTGCCAGCTCACCATCCGGACAGAACTCGCACTATAGCAATCAGCCCCAGCATTTT. Together with reference TRBV18 and TRBJ1-5, the CDR3 gives the full variable domain: NAGVMQNPRHLVRRRGQEARLRCSPMKGHSHVYWYRQLPEEGLKFMVYLQKENIIDESGMPKERFSAEFPKEGPSILRIQQVVRGDSAAYFCASSPSGQNSHYSNQPQHFGDGTRLSIL.

The V gene is TRBV9, the J gene TRBJ2-3; D is perhaps TRBD1 (7 bases). The germline V and J ends were trimmed by 4 bases and 4 bases, with 22 bases remaining between them. This CDR3 contains 17 residues. Germline V gene data show CDR1 as SGDLS and CDR2 as YYNGEE. The CDR3 loop reads CASSQGGELGVADTQYF. CDR3 bases: TGTGCCAGCAGCCAGGGGGGCGAGCTGGGTGTCGCAGATACGCAGTATTTT.

For the CDR3, the DNA is TGTGCCAGCAGCTTTGAACGGAGGGCAAAGAGCACCGGGGAGCTGTTTTTT. It encodes CASSFERRAKSTGELFF. The V call is TRBV7-6, the J call TRBJ2-2, with D possibly matching TRBD2 (6 bases). Trimming cost V 3 bases and J 4 bases, with 18 bases left between them. The CDR3 is 17 amino acids. Looked up from germline, CDR1 is SGHVS and CDR2 is FNYEAQ.

The V call is TRBV18, the J call TRBJ1-2, with TRBD1 matching over 12 bases. The germline V gene encodes CDR1 KGHSH and CDR2 LQKENI. The V and J ends lost 1 base and 6 bases, in that order; junction bases with no gene match: 3. The length of the CDR3 is 15 residues. The CDR3 spells CASSPLGQGADGYTF. CDR3 in DNA: TGTGCCAGCTCACCACTGGGACAGGGGGCGGATGGCTACACCTTC.

The chain has TRBV29-1 and TRBJ1-1, with 7 bases aligning to TRBD1. Germline CDR1 is SQVTM and CDR2 is ANQGSEA. V shed 6 bases and J 1 base; nucleotides not matched to a gene: 2. The CDR3 extends over 12 amino acids. CDR3 amino acids: CSVWDRNTEAFF. CDR3 in DNA: TGCAGCGTCTGGGACAGGAACACTGAAGCTTTCTTT.

The DNA for the CDR3 is TGTGCCAGCAGTTCCTCGGACTTCAAGTACCAAGAGACCCAGTACTTC. Translated: CASSSSDFKYQETQYF. This sequence joins TRBV28 and TRBJ2-5; a weak D match, TRBD2 (5 bases). This CDR3 is 16 amino acids long. Germline CDR1 is MDHEN and CDR2 is SYDVKM. V was cut by 4 bases and J by 0 bases, with 15 bases left in between.

The rearrangement links TRBV28 to TRBJ1-5, with D tentatively TRBD1 (6 bases). CDR1 and CDR2 (germline): MDHEN, SYDVKM. The CDR3 runs to 15 residues. The ends were cut back, 6 bases at V and 0 bases at J, with 12 bases in the middle. The CDR3 DNA is TGTGCCAGCAGGACAGGACAGAATAGCAATCAGCCCCAGCATTTT. Protein product: CASRTGQNSNQPQHF.

The V and J genes are TRBV13 and TRBJ1-3; no definite D call. Germline CDR1 PRHDT, CDR2 FYEKMQ (reference sequence). The CDR3 is made up of 15 amino acids. V dropped 3 bases and J dropped 0 bases, with 9 bases sitting between them. The CDR3 nucleotides read TGTGCCAGCAGCTTTCGGGAAGACTCTGGAAACACCATATATTTT. As protein: CASSFREDSGNTIYF.

The chain links TRBV27 to TRBJ2-3, with 8 bases fitting TRBD2. The germline V gene has CDR1 MNHEY and CDR2 SMNVEV (reference sequence). V was pared by 3 bases and J by 1 base, with 12 bases of the junction left unmatched. The CDR3 has 18 amino acids. The CDR3 here is CASSFFRDSREGTDTQYF. In nucleotides, the CDR3 is TGTGCCAGCAGTTTTTTTAGGGATTCGCGGGAGGGCACAGATACGCAGTATTTT.

The chain uses TRBV5-4 and TRBJ1-1, with 7 bases fitting TRBD1. V trimming: 0 bases; J trimming: 0 bases; junction bases outside the gene matches: 2. In germline, CDR1 is SGHNT, CDR2 YYREEE (reference sequence). The CDR3 consists of 15 residues. CDR3 DNA sequence: TGTGCCAGCAGCTTGGCGGGACAGCTGAACACTGAAGCTTTCTTT. Its protein is CASSLAGQLNTEAFF.

The chain combines TRBV29-1 with TRBJ1-1; a weak D match, TRBD1 (6 bases). The CDR3 is 12 amino acids. The ends were cut back, 7 bases at V and 5 bases at J, with 14 bases in the middle. Germline loops: CDR1 SQVTM, CDR2 ANQGSEA. This chain's CDR3 is CSAFTGITEAFF. The CDR3 nucleotides are TGCAGCGCTTTTACAGGGATAACTGAAGCTTTCTTT.

The chain carries TRBV28 and TRBJ1-5; 8 bases align to TRBD1. V was pared by 3 bases and J by 10 bases, with 11 bases of the junction left unmatched. The length of the CDR3 is 15 residues. In germline, CDR1 is MDHEN, CDR2 SYDVKM. The CDR3, as DNA: TGTGCCAGCAGTTTCGTGGCAGGGGGCTTCAAACCCCAGCATTTT. Its translation is CASSFVAGGFKPQHF.

This chain uses TRBV6-5 with TRBJ2-2, with D unclear. V lost 0 bases and J 5 bases, leaving 10 bases between the germline ends. CDR3 size: 15 residues. CDR1 and CDR2 from the germline V gene are MNHEY and SVGAGI. The CDR3 region is CASSYSIWLTGELFF. For the CDR3, the DNA is TGTGCCAGCAGTTACTCGATCTGGCTTACCGGGGAGCTGTTTTTT.

The chain couples TRBV5-1 to TRBJ2-3, with 7 bases aligning to TRBD1. The CDR3 consists of 16 residues. Germline V CDR1 and CDR2: SGHRS, YFSETQ. V was pared by 3 bases and J by 2 bases, with 9 bases of the junction left unmatched. The CDR3 nucleotides are TGCGCCAGCAGCTGGGACCCGGGACAGCTCACAGATACGCAGTATTTT. This codes for CASSWDPGQLTDTQYF.

This chain connects TRBV11-2 to TRBJ2-6; D is unresolved. Germline V gives CDR1 SGHAT, CDR2 FQNNGV. V lost 8 bases to trimming and J lost 1 base, with 6 bases between them. The CDR3 totals 13 residues. For the CDR3, the DNA is TGTGCCAGCGCGGAGTCTGGGGCCAACGTCCTGACTTTC. Amino acid sequence: CASAESGANVLTF.

The chain recombines TRBV28 with TRBJ1-2; TRBD1 might be the D (5 bases). This CDR3 has 14 residues. V gave up 6 bases and J gave up 4 bases, with 15 bases separating them. Per the germline V gene, CDR1 is MDHEN and CDR2 is SYDVKM. The CDR3 region is CASSLVRGGYGYTF. The CDR3 DNA is TGTGCCAGCAGCTTAGTAAGGGGAGGCTATGGCTACACCTTC.